At least ten counts were recorded for the clone carrying this T cell receptor (beta chain). The antigen is not known. These data belong to a study of T-cell reconstitution after alpha-beta-depleted transplantation in children. Findings and limits, study-wide: Reportedly, alpha-beta T cells present about two months post-transplant originated from several hundred expanded clones of graft origin. A year post-transplant, T-cell counts and diversity derived mostly from newly produced T cells. TCRbeta diversity was high at day 60 in some patients (a result of surviving recipient T cells and thymic progenitors).

The TCRbeta library was prepared with unique molecular identifiers. TCRdb independently ran MiXCR on the PCR reads; one entry per CDR3 protein. The sample contains about 98,000 distinct CDR3 sequences, approximately 6% of which appear only once. Per germline, CDR1 LGHDT and CDR2 YNNKEL (reference sequence). The CDR3 has 16 amino acids. Trimming took off 4 bases at V and 4 bases at J, with 16 bases between the two ends. The sequence derives from a female patient aged 2 to 10 who had a stem cell transplant for Fanconi anemia, so the T cells may come from the graft donor. The J gene is TRBJ2-2, the V gene TRBV3-1, with D perhaps matching TRBD2 (7 bases). Here the sequenced sample was PBMCs, mostly from graft donor cells, taken 60 days after TCRalphabeta/CD19-depleted stem cell transplant. The CDR3 DNA reads TGTGCCAGCAGCCCATTTTGGGGAGGGGGCACCGGGGAGCTGTTTTTT. Translated, it gives CASSPFWGGGTGELFF.